These T cell receptor beta chains were read from a single sample in a study of CD8 T cells in ankylosing spondylitis. TCRdb independently ran MiXCR on the 5' RACE reads; one entry per CDR3 protein. This table holds about 420,000 distinct CDR3 sequences, approximately 20% found once. Material: blood, either unsorted or a sorted T cell fraction (not recorded which). The receptors were sampled from a male donor with ankylosing spondylitis. Both conserved end residues are part of each CDR3. The D gene is left open where the match is weak. For some rows the clone size is stated as once, few or many, or as a class when expanded; others skip it.

-	-	TRBV6-1	TRBJ2-2	CASAVRQVNTGELFF	TGTGCCAGCGCAGTACGGCAGGTGAACACCGGGGAGCTGTTTTTT
few	TRBD2	TRBV6-2/TRBV6-3	TRBJ2-1	CASSSLMFGGRNEQFF	TGTGCCAGCAGTTCGCTAATGTTCGGCGGGAGGAATGAGCAGTTCTTC
few	-	TRBV5-1	TRBJ1-1	CASSRTQLNTEAFF	TGCGCCAGCAGCCGTACTCAGTTGAACACTGAAGCTTTCTTT
few	-	TRBV2	TRBJ1-4	CASSGTGNEKLFF	TGTGCCAGCAGCGGGACGGGGAATGAAAAACTGTTTTTT
few	-	TRBV19	TRBJ2-3	CASSVQGSDTQYF	TGTGCCAGTAGTGTCCAGGGTTCGGATACGCAGTATTTT
few	-	TRBV7-9	TRBJ1-4	CASSLARGVEKLFF	TGTGCCAGCAGCTTAGCCAGGGGTGTTGAAAAACTGTTTTTT
-	TRBD2	TRBV29-1	TRBJ2-2	CSVHGTSGQGGTGELFF	TGCAGCGTTCACGGGACTAGCGGCCAAGGGGGCACCGGGGAGCTGTTTTTT
few	-	TRBV2	TRBJ2-2	CASSARTANTGELFF	TGTGCCAGCAGTGCCCGGACTGCGAACACCGGGGAGCTGTTTTTT
-	-	TRBV18	TRBJ2-4	CASSPSHTGLLAKNIQYF	TGTGCCAGCTCACCAAGTCATACGGGACTCCTAGCCAAAAACATTCAGTACTTC
once	TRBD1	TRBV18	TRBJ1-4	CASSLRDRAAVGEKLFF	TGTGCCAGCTCACTCCGGGACAGGGCGGCCGTAGGTGAAAAACTGTTTTTT
-	-	TRBV28	TRBJ2-5	CASSSAGGYWETQYF	TGTGCCAGCAGTTCTGCTGGGGGCTACTGGGAGACCCAGTACTTC
few	-	TRBV12-3/TRBV12-4	TRBJ1-4	CASRVGISNEKLFF	TGTGCCAGCAGAGTGGGAATTTCTAATGAAAAACTGTTTTTT
-	-	TRBV12-3/TRBV12-4	TRBJ1-1	CASSFPGRSEAFF	TGTGCCAGCAGCTTCCCCGGCCGCAGTGAAGCTTTCTTT
-	TRBD1	TRBV20-1	TRBJ2-1	CSAKKDRAQFF	TGCAGTGCCAAGAAGGACAGGGCGCAGTTCTTC
few	-	TRBV18	TRBJ2-3	CASSPRSGAIGDTQYF	TGTGCCAGCTCACCACGCTCGGGAGCCATTGGAGATACGCAGTATTTT
-	-	TRBV10-3	TRBJ2-3	CAIRRETTDTQYF	TGTGCCATCAGACGGGAGACCACAGATACGCAGTATTTT
few	-	TRBV29-1	TRBJ2-2	CSVARESLGGELFF	TGCAGCGTTGCCAGGGAATCCCTCGGTGGGGAGCTGTTTTTT
few	TRBD1	TRBV5-5	TRBJ2-2	CASSGTGNTGELFF	TGTGCCAGCAGCGGGACAGGGAACACCGGGGAGCTGTTTTTT
-	TRBD1	TRBV6-2/TRBV6-3	TRBJ1-6	CASSEGQDYWSPLHF	TGTGCCAGCTCGGAAGGACAGGACTATTGGTCACCCCTCCACTTT
many	-	TRBV20-1	TRBJ2-7	CSARAEVISYEQYF	TGCAGTGCTAGGGCAGAGGTCATCTCCTACGAGCAGTACTTC
many	-	TRBV5-1	TRBJ1-1	CASSFSANTEAFF	TGCGCCAGCAGCTTCTCCGCGAACACTGAAGCTTTCTTT
-	-	TRBV7-6	TRBJ2-7	CASSLRKDGGYEQYF	TGTGCCAGCAGCCTTAGGAAGGACGGAGGCTACGAGCAGTACTTC
few	TRBD1	TRBV20-1	TRBJ1-1	CSARGNRGRGMNTEAFF	TGCAGTGCTAGAGGAAACAGGGGGCGCGGGATGAACACTGAAGCTTTCTTT
-	-	TRBV7-3	TRBJ2-2	CASSLMSATANTGELFF	TGTGCCAGCAGCTTAATGAGCGCCACGGCGAACACCGGGGAGCTGTTTTTT
-	-	TRBV12-3/TRBV12-4	TRBJ2-1	CAPLGPGEQFF	TGTGCCCCCCTGGGACCGGGTGAGCAGTTCTTC
-	TRBD1	TRBV7-2	TRBJ2-1	CASSRDSRPYNEQFF	TGTGCCAGCAGCCGGGACAGCCGTCCCTACAATGAGCAGTTCTTC
-	TRBD1	TRBV12-3/TRBV12-4	TRBJ1-1	CASGQDRASEAFF	TGTGCCAGCGGCCAAGACAGGGCCAGTGAAGCTTTCTTT
-	-	TRBV28	TRBJ1-5	CASRVFQGDQPQHF	TGTGCCAGCCGGGTTTTCCAGGGCGATCAGCCCCAGCATTTT
-	-	TRBV20-1	TRBJ2-5	CSAQLGGKSFQGTQYF	TGCAGTGCTCAACTGGGGGGTAAAAGTTTCCAGGGGACCCAGTACTTC
-	-	TRBV15	TRBJ1-5	CATSRDEYQPQHF	TGTGCCACCAGCAGAGATGAGTATCAGCCCCAGCATTTT
few	TRBD1	TRBV18	TRBJ2-3	CASSPWTGSGTDTQYF	TGTGCCAGCTCACCCTGGACAGGGTCGGGCACAGATACGCAGTATTTT
many	-	TRBV5-1	TRBJ2-1	CASSFQRNYNEQFF	TGCGCCAGCAGCTTCCAGCGGAATTACAATGAGCAGTTCTTC
few	-	TRBV9	TRBJ2-5	CASSVASQETQYF	TGTGCCAGCAGCGTAGCCAGCCAAGAGACCCAGTACTTC
-	TRBD1	TRBV7-9	TRBJ1-5	CASSRTGSGQPQHF	TGTGCCAGCAGCCGGACAGGGAGCGGACAGCCCCAGCATTTT
few	-	TRBV12-3/TRBV12-4	TRBJ2-7	CASSRPSSEQYF	TGTGCCAGCAGCCGCCCTTCGAGCGAGCAGTACTTC
-	-	TRBV20-1	TRBJ2-5	CSARVGGRETQYF	TGCAGTGCTAGAGTGGGGGGTAGAGAGACCCAGTACTTC
-	-	TRBV7-2	TRBJ2-3	CASSPLGDRRTDTQYF	TGTGCCAGCAGCCCCCTCGGGGACCGGCGCACAGATACGCAGTATTTT
-	-	TRBV12-3/TRBV12-4	TRBJ2-5	CASTPRYGETQYF	TGTGCCAGCACCCCCCGGTACGGGGAGACCCAGTACTTC
-	TRBD1	TRBV6-1	TRBJ2-1	CASSRGQGDNEQFF	TGTGCCAGCAGTCGAGGACAGGGAGACAATGAGCAGTTCTTC
few	-	TRBV7-9	TRBJ2-3	CASSRSLGGSTDTQYF	TGTGCCAGCAGCCGATCACTAGGCGGGAGCACAGATACGCAGTATTTT
-	TRBD2	TRBV7-2	TRBJ2-1	CASSPHGGEASYNEQFF	TGTGCCAGCAGCCCCCACGGGGGGGAGGCCTCTTACAATGAGCAGTTCTTC
few	TRBD2	TRBV20-1	TRBJ2-1	CSAETSGIYNEQFF	TGCAGTGCTGAAACTAGCGGGATCTACAATGAGCAGTTCTTC
-	-	TRBV4-1	TRBJ2-3	CASSQDLSGGGTQYF	TGCGCCAGCAGCCAAGATTTGTCCGGTGGAGGTACGCAGTATTTT
few	-	TRBV5-1	TRBJ1-6	CASSLEGRDDSPLHF	TGCGCCAGCAGCTTGGAGGGCAGGGATGATTCACCCCTCCACTTT
-	-	TRBV6-2/TRBV6-3	TRBJ2-1	CASSYPGWVGNNEQFF	TGTGCCAGCAGTTACCCCGGTTGGGTAGGTAACAATGAGCAGTTCTTC
few	-	TRBV4-1	TRBJ2-7	CASSPPARYEQYF	TGCGCCAGCAGCCCGCCTGCAAGGTACGAGCAGTACTTC
-	TRBD2	TRBV28	TRBJ2-5	CASNLAGGSETQYF	TGTGCCAGCAACCTGGCGGGAGGGAGTGAGACCCAGTACTTC
-	-	TRBV9	TRBJ1-2	CASSRLGRANYGYTF	TGTGCCAGCAGCCGATTGGGCAGGGCCAACTATGGCTACACCTTC
few	-	TRBV6-1	TRBJ1-2	CASSTPSRAVLGDYGYTF	TGTGCCAGCAGTACCCCTTCCCGGGCCGTGTTGGGTGACTATGGCTACACCTTC
few	-	TRBV2	TRBJ1-2	CASKLDYGYTF	TGTGCCAGCAAGCTTGACTATGGCTACACCTTC